The present entry profiles one T cell receptor (beta chain) with its context. What it binds is unknown. This record comes from a study of post-analysis software for immune sequencing data. Points from the study as a whole: In patients, about 5 TRBV segments were more frequent than in controls, with TRBV5-6, TRBV5-1 and TRBV20-1 among them.

Unique molecular identifiers featured in each of the TCR beta cDNA libraries. It was from about 0.94 to 9.7 million T cells that some 500,000 cDNA molecules came. TCRdb re-derived calls from the PCR reads in MiXCR, one entry per CDR3 protein. In the table there are roughly 870,000 distinct CDR3 sequences, roughly 58% of which are singletons. This CDR3 has 13 residues. Germline assignment: CDR1 GTSNPN and CDR2 SVGIG (reference sequence). V was pared by 2 bases and J by 7 bases, with 14 bases between. The clonotype comes from a girl aged 10-17 years with multiple sclerosis. The sequenced sample consisted of blood. V usage is TRBV30 and J usage is TRBJ1-2; D perhaps matches TRBD1 (5 bases). The CDR3 DNA follows: TGTGCCTGGAGTCAGCAGGGAGTAGGTGGCTACACCTTC. Encoded protein: CAWSQQGVGGYTF. Looking up the rest from reference TRBV30 and TRBJ1-2 gives the full variable domain: SQTIHQWPATLVQPVGSPLSLECTVEGTSNPNLYWYRQAAGRGLQLLFYSVGIGQISSEVPQNLSASRPQDRQFILSSKKLLLSDSGFYLCAWSQQGVGGYTFGSGTRLTVV.